This is a list of T cell receptor beta chains from one sample in a study of T cell repertoires in cytomegalovirus infection. One entry per CDR3 protein results from TCRdb running MiXCR on the reads. The sample has some 350,000 distinct CDR3 sequences; approximately 18% are singletons. The specimen was PBMCs. The source is a human donor in good health (CMV status not recorded). Some clones in this sample may be carry-over from other donors' samples. The CDR3 runs from the conserved cysteine through the conserved F or W. The D gene is left open where the match is weak. Only part of the rows carry a size: once, few, many, or a class if the clone is expanded.

DNA,CDR3,D,J,size,V
TGTGCCAGCAGCTCGGTCACCGGGACCCAAGAGACCCAGTACTTC,CASSSVTGTQETQYF,-,TRBJ2-5,many,TRBV7-8
TGCAGTGCTAGGCGGGACTCACAAGAGACCCAGTACTTC,CSARRDSQETQYF,-,TRBJ2-5,few,TRBV20-1
TGCAGCGTTAGGCGTTCTTACAATGAGCAGTTCTTC,CSVRRSYNEQFF,-,TRBJ2-1,few,TRBV29-1
TGTGCCAGCAGCTTAGCGGCTGGGGGCCCAGATACGCAGTATTTT,CASSLAAGGPDTQYF,-,TRBJ2-3,many,TRBV7-2
TGTGCCAGCAGCTACCCTAGCGTGACCCAGTACTTC,CASSYPSVTQYF,-,TRBJ2-5,many,TRBV7-2
TGTGCCAGCAGTATCGCAGGGCTGCGCACTGAAGCTTTCTTT,CASSIAGLRTEAFF,-,TRBJ1-1,-,TRBV6-2/TRBV6-3
TGTGCCAGCAGCCGAGGCGGGGGGTTCAAATCAGATACGCAGTATTTT,CASSRGGGFKSDTQYF,TRBD2,TRBJ2-3,-,TRBV3-1
TGCGCCAGCAGCCAAGAAAGGGAAATGGTAGATGGCTACACCTTC,CASSQEREMVDGYTF,-,TRBJ1-2,few,TRBV4-3
TGTGCCAGCGGAACGGGACAGAGAAATGAGCAGTTCTTC,CASGTGQRNEQFF,TRBD1,TRBJ2-1,few,TRBV7-2
TGTGCCAGCAGTGAACCGGGACTAGAGGCCGGGGAGCTGTTTTTT,CASSEPGLEAGELFF,TRBD2,TRBJ2-2,-,TRBV12-3/TRBV12-4
TGTGCCAGCAGCTTACAGGTCGGGACAGGCTCCTACGAGCAGTACTTC,CASSLQVGTGSYEQYF,TRBD1,TRBJ2-7,many,TRBV7-2
TGTGCCAGCAGCCCGGACGGCCTAGGGAATCAGCCCCAGCATTTT,CASSPDGLGNQPQHF,-,TRBJ1-5,few,TRBV25-1
TGTGCCAGCAGACTTCGGGAGGGAGAATCCTACGAGCAGTACTTC,CASRLREGESYEQYF,TRBD2,TRBJ2-7,-,TRBV12-3/TRBV12-4
TGTGCCAGCAGAGCTTCCCTCACGGTCCTCGAGCAGTACTTC,CASRASLTVLEQYF,-,TRBJ2-7,few,TRBV6-2/TRBV6-3
TGTGCCTCCTCTCCCTTCGCGGGAGGGATGAGGTCCTACAATGAGCAGTTCTTC,CASSPFAGGMRSYNEQFF,TRBD2,TRBJ2-1,many,TRBV7-9
TGTGCCAGCAGCCGGGCCCAGGATACGCAGTATTTT,CASSRAQDTQYF,-,TRBJ2-3,few,TRBV5-5
TGCGCCAGCAGCCCAGACAGGGTTGATGAAAAACTGTTTTTT,CASSPDRVDEKLFF,TRBD1,TRBJ1-4,-,TRBV4-1
TGTGCCAGCAGCCCCTTCACTAGTGATGAGCAGTTCTTC,CASSPFTSDEQFF,-,TRBJ2-1,-,TRBV7-2
TGTGCCAGCACTTATAGGGGGACTAGGGGGACTGAGCAGTTCTTC,CASTYRGTRGTEQFF,TRBD2,TRBJ2-1,many,TRBV7-2
TGCAGTGCTGGCGACAGAGAAACAGATACGCAGTATTTT,CSAGDRETDTQYF,-,TRBJ2-3,few,TRBV20-1
TGTGCCAGCACCATACGACAGGGCAAAAACATTCAGTACTTC,CASTIRQGKNIQYF,TRBD1,TRBJ2-4,few,TRBV7-2
TGTGCCAGCAGCACGGGACAGGGGCCAGAGACCCAGTACTTC,CASSTGQGPETQYF,TRBD1,TRBJ2-5,-,TRBV7-9
TGTGCCAGTAGTATTTCGCAGGGAGTAGGCGAGCAGTACTTC,CASSISQGVGEQYF,-,TRBJ2-7,few,TRBV19
TGCAGTGCTAGAGATCGGATAGCGGCCTCCTACGAGCAGTACTTC,CSARDRIAASYEQYF,-,TRBJ2-7,-,TRBV20-1
TGCAGTGCTCGGGAAGTCTATGAGCAGTTCTTC,CSAREVYEQFF,-,TRBJ2-1,-,TRBV20-1
TGTGCCAGCAGCTGGAGAGGGGACAGCTCCTACGAGCAGTACTTC,CASSWRGDSSYEQYF,TRBD1,TRBJ2-7,-,TRBV5-4
TGTGCCAGCAGCCAAGAAGTGGGGAACAATGAGCAGTTCTTC,CASSQEVGNNEQFF,-,TRBJ2-1,-,TRBV4-2
TGTGCCAGCAGCCCCGGGTTGGTAGCGGGAGAGACAGATACGCAGTATTTT,CASSPGLVAGETDTQYF,TRBD2,TRBJ2-3,many,TRBV9
TGTGCCAGCAGCTTAGGTGAAGCGGGAGCGTGGGTAACGCAGTATTTT,CASSLGEAGAWVTQYF,TRBD2,TRBJ2-3,many,TRBV7-6
TGTGCCGCGCTCGGGGGCAAGTACAATGAGCAGTTCTTC,CAALGGKYNEQFF,-,TRBJ2-1,-,TRBV10-3
TGTGCCAGCAGGCGAGACAGGGGGCCGAATCAGCCCCAGCATTTT,CASRRDRGPNQPQHF,TRBD1,TRBJ1-5,-,TRBV6-5
TGTGCCAGCAGCCCGCGGCGGGAGAGGGTCGAGCAGTACTTC,CASSPRRERVEQYF,TRBD2,TRBJ2-7,many,TRBV7-2
TGTGCCAGCAGCCGCCCCGAGGTGAAGACCCAGTACTTC,CASSRPEVKTQYF,-,TRBJ2-5,few,TRBV5-6
TGTGCCAGCAGCTTGACAGGGAAGGGGGCACCCCTCCACTTT,CASSLTGKGAPLHF,TRBD1,TRBJ1-6,many,TRBV11-2
TGTGCCAGCAGTTTTGGGCCATTGGGGCAGTATTTT,CASSFGPLGQYF,-,TRBJ2-3,few,TRBV12-3/TRBV12-4
TGTGCCAGCAGCTTAGTTAGTGGCTACACCTTC,CASSLVSGYTF,-,TRBJ1-2,many,TRBV7-2
TGTGCCAGCACCCAAGGGGGAGGGGGCGCCTATAATTCACCCCTCCACTTT,CASTQGGGGAYNSPLHF,TRBD1,TRBJ1-6,few,TRBV7-8
TGTGCCAGCAGTACCCCTAGCGGGGGGGCGCCCCTCCTACCTACTAGCACAGATACGCAGTATTTT,CASSTPSGGAPLLPTSTDTQYF,TRBD2,TRBJ2-3,many,TRBV7-8
TGTGCCAGCAGCCTGACTAGCGGAAGAACCCAAGAGACCCAGTACTTC,CASSLTSGRTQETQYF,TRBD2,TRBJ2-5,many,TRBV5-4
TGTGCCAGCAGCTTAGTAGAGGGGTACGAGCAGTACTTC,CASSLVEGYEQYF,-,TRBJ2-7,many,TRBV7-2
TGTGCCAGTAGTATGGGGCGGAACTACGAGCAGTACTTC,CASSMGRNYEQYF,-,TRBJ2-7,-,TRBV19